Listed here are 28 T cell receptor beta chains from one sample, sequenced in a study of blood T cell repertoires in COVID-19. Clones were read by immunoSEQ multiplex PCR, and TCRdb kept only the in-frame ones, dropping some. The table records about 39,000 clones, approximately 90% of them present only once. Sample: peripheral blood. These receptor sequences come from a man aged 45-65 years with active COVID-19.

The chain has TRBV6-6 and TRBJ2-5; 8 positions agree with TRBD2. The CDR3 contains 16 residues. Germline trimming cut 6 bases from V and 4 bases from J; bases unmatched to any gene: 13. Germline assignment: CDR1 MNHNY and CDR2 SVGAGI (reference sequence). The chain's CDR3 is CASRALSGSSPETQYF. CDR3 nucleotides: TGTGCCAGCAGGGCCTTGAGCGGGAGTTCCCCAGAGACCCAGTACTTC.

CDR3 in DNA: TGTGCCAGCAGTTATAACCGGCAGGCTGAAGCTTTCTTT. This codes for CASSYNRQAEAFF. The rearrangement joins TRBV6-5 to TRBJ1-1; D is undetermined. V was clipped by 3 bases and J by 6 bases, with 11 bases between them. The V gene's germline CDR1 is MNHEY and CDR2 SVGAGI. The CDR3 has 13 residues.

The genes are TRBV7-2 and TRBJ2-1; the match to TRBD1 covers 7 bases. The CDR3 runs 15 residues. In germline, CDR1 is SGHTA, CDR2 FQGNSA. The trim removed 5 bases at V and 0 bases at J, leaving 4 bases unmatched. CDR3 in amino acids: CASSARDSSYNEQFF. In nucleotides, the CDR3 is TGTGCCAGCAGCGCCCGGGACAGCTCCTACAATGAGCAGTTCTTC. Full variable domain (remainder filled in from reference TRBV7-2 and TRBJ2-1): GAGVSQSPSNKVTEKGKDVELRCDPISGHTALYWYRQSLGQGLEFLIYFQGNSAPDKSGLPSDRFSAERTGGSVSTLTIQRTQQEDSAVYLCASSARDSSYNEQFFGPGTRLTVL.

The chain has TRBV18 and TRBJ1-1, with D perhaps TRBD1 (6 bases). The CDR3 spans 14 residues. Germline V gene data show CDR1 as KGHSH and CDR2 as LQKENI. The V end was cut by 3 bases, the J end by 11 bases, with 19 bases between. The CDR3 nucleotides read TGTGCCAGCTCACCGAATTACGGACAGAAGCATGCTTTCTTT. Amino acids: CASSPNYGQKHAFF.

V usage is TRBV18 and J usage is TRBJ1-1; 8 nucleotides align to TRBD1. The CDR3 consists of 15 residues. Germline assignment: CDR1 KGHSH and CDR2 LQKENI. The ends lost 3 bases at V and 1 base at J; junction bases unmatched: 4. CDR3 amino acids: CASSPQGAGNTEAFF. CDR3 bases: TGTGCCAGCTCACCCCAGGGGGCTGGGAACACTGAAGCTTTCTTT. The whole variable domain, filled in from reference TRBV18 and TRBJ1-1, reads NAGVMQNPRHLVRRRGQEARLRCSPMKGHSHVYWYRQLPEEGLKFMVYLQKENIIDESGMPKERFSAEFPKEGPSILRIQQVVRGDSAAYFCASSPQGAGNTEAFFGQGTRLTVV.

The CDR3 DNA is TGTGCCACCAGCAGCTCACGGGGTTCCGGAAACACCATATATTTT. Translating it yields CATSSSRGSGNTIYF. The chain uses TRBV15 and TRBJ1-3; D remains unclear. V was cut by 3 bases and J by 4 bases, with 13 bases left in between. The CDR3 sequence is 15 residues long. CDR1 and CDR2 (germline): LNHNV, YYDKDF (reference sequence).

The chain employs TRBV10-3 and TRBJ2-2; 7 bases match TRBD1. Germline CDR1 is ENHRY and CDR2 is SYGVKD. The J segment lost 8 bases and the V segment lost 10 bases, leaving 13 bases of the junction unmatched. The CDR3 is made up of 14 amino acids. The CDR3 nucleotides are TGTGCCACCGGACAGGCCGCTGAGGCGGGGGAGCTGTTTTTT. This gives the protein CATGQAAEAGELFF.

The V gene is TRBV10-3, the J gene TRBJ2-5, with 7 bases aligning to TRBD1. The CDR3 totals 15 residues. The V segment lost 2 bases and the J segment 1 base; nucleotides outside the gene matches: 4. Germline V CDR1 and CDR2: ENHRY, SYGVKD. As DNA, the CDR3 is TGTGCCATCAGTGAGCCAAGGGACAGCCAAGAGACCCAGTACTTC. Encoded protein: CAISEPRDSQETQYF.

Comment on this clone: The junction departs from germline at one end; a sequencing error may be responsible. The sample contains more than one DNA sequence encoding this CDR3. This chain uses TRBV18 with TRBJ1-1; 7 bases are shared with TRBD1. This CDR3 is built from 15 residues. Looked up from germline, CDR1 is KGHSH and CDR2 is LQKENI. The CDR3 nucleotides read TGTGCCAGTTCACCCCGGGACAGAAGGAACACTGAAGCTTTCTTT. As protein: CASSPRDRRNTEAFF. The whole variable domain, remainder taken from reference TRBV18 and TRBJ1-1, is NAGVMQNPRHLVRRRGQEARLRCSPMKGHSHVYWYRQLPEEGLKFMVYLQKENIIDESGMPKERFSAEFPKEGPSILRIQQVVRGDSAAYFCASSPRDRRNTEAFFGQGTRLTVV.

The chain couples TRBV6-2 or TRBV6-3 to TRBJ1-1; perhaps TRBD1 as D (6 bases). The V end was cut by 4 bases, the J end by 1 base, with 10 bases between. The V gene's germline CDR1 is MNHEY and CDR2 SVGEGT. The CDR3 spans 14 residues. The CDR3 sequence: CASSSQGTNTEAFF. DNA for the CDR3: TGTGCCAGCAGTTCACAGGGTACGAACACTGAAGCTTTCTTT.

The chain couples TRBV11-2 to TRBJ1-6, with D tentatively TRBD1 (5 bases). Germline values: CDR1 SGHAT, CDR2 FQNNGV. V dropped 1 base and J dropped 10 bases, with 14 bases sitting between them. This CDR3 spans 15 amino acids. The CDR3 reads CASSLVQGTKSPLHF. CDR3 in DNA: TGTGCCAGCAGCTTAGTTCAGGGTACTAAATCACCCCTCCACTTT. The whole variable domain, remainder taken from reference TRBV11-2 and TRBJ1-6, is EAGVAQSPRYKIIEKRQSVAFWCNPISGHATLYWYQQILGQGPKLLIQFQNNGVVDDSQLPKDRFSAERLKGVDSTLKIQPAKLEDSAVYLCASSLVQGTKSPLHFGNGTRLTVT.

The chain carries TRBV4-3 and TRBJ2-1, with TRBD1 matching 7 bases. Germline V gene data show CDR1 as LGHNA and CDR2 as YSLEER. The J segment lost 5 bases and the V segment lost 3 bases, leaving 7 bases of the junction unmatched. The CDR3 has 15 amino acids. The CDR3 is CASSHPGQTNNEQFF. CDR3 in DNA: TGCGCCAGCAGCCATCCGGGACAGACAAACAATGAGCAGTTCTTC.

As DNA, the CDR3 is TGTGCCAGCTCAATGACAGGATTCTCCTACAATGAGCAGTTCTTC. Its translation is CASSMTGFSYNEQFF. This chain links TRBV18 with TRBJ2-1; weak D call: TRBD1 (6 bases). Germline V CDR1 and CDR2: KGHSH, LQKENI. This CDR3 region has 15 residues. V lost 5 bases and J 0 bases, leaving 11 bases between the germline ends.

This clone was recorded only once. The genes are TRBV11-1 and TRBJ2-1, with TRBD2 identical over 8 bases. From germline, CDR1 is SGHAT and CDR2 FQDESV (reference sequence). J lost 4 bases, V lost 4 bases, and 9 bases had no gene match. CDR3 length: 16 amino acids. As DNA, the CDR3 is TGTGCCAGCAGCTCCGCCATGGGACTAGGATACAATGAGCAGTTCTTC. This gives the protein CASSSAMGLGYNEQFF.

J is TRBJ1-1 and V is TRBV12-5, with D tentatively TRBD1 (5 bases). The ends were cut back, 1 base at V and 1 base at J, with 7 bases in the middle. CDR1 and CDR2 (germline): LGHNT, FRNRAP. This CDR3 is 14 amino acids long. The DNA of the CDR3 is TGTGCTAGTGGTTTGGGACAGACGAACACTGAAGCTTTCTTT. Amino acids: CASGLGQTNTEAFF.

This clone was seen only once. The rearrangement links TRBV9 to TRBJ2-3; 9 nucleotides line up with TRBD1. The CDR3 length is 15 residues. The germline gives CDR1 SGDLS, CDR2 YYNGEE. Germline trimming cut 3 bases from V and 2 bases from J; bases unmatched to any gene: 4. In nucleotides, the CDR3 is TGTGCCAGCAGCGCCGGGACAGGGACCACAGATACGCAGTATTTT. Residues: CASSAGTGTTDTQYF.

The chain carries TRBV5-1 and TRBJ2-3; D possibly corresponds to TRBD1 (7 bases). V was pared by 2 bases and J by 4 bases, with 11 bases between. The length of the CDR3 is 14 residues. Germline V CDR1 and CDR2: SGHRS, YFSETQ. In nucleotides, the CDR3 is TGCGCCAGCAGCTTACAGGGGAGGTCAGATACGCAGTATTTT. Protein sequence: CASSLQGRSDTQYF.

The rearrangement links TRBV4-1 to TRBJ1-2; D unresolved. In germline, CDR1 is MGHRA, CDR2 YSYEKL. The CDR3 spans 14 residues. Between the trimmed V and J ends, which lost 2 bases and 0 bases, there was a span of 7 bases. CDR3 amino acids: CASSQLGPNYGYTF. CDR3 DNA sequence: TGCGCCAGCAGCCAACTTGGGCCTAACTATGGCTACACCTTC.

V and J are TRBV11-2 and TRBJ1-2; a possible D gene is TRBD1 (5 bases). CDR3 length equals 14 residues. With 4 bases removed from V and 7 bases from J, the gap between germline ends came to 16 bases. The germline CDR1 and CDR2 sequences are SGHAT and FQNNGV. The CDR3 reads CASSSSQGLSGYTF. CDR3 bases: TGTGCCAGCAGCTCCTCCCAGGGTTTGAGTGGCTACACCTTC.

The chain combines TRBV6-1 with TRBJ1-2, with unresolved D. The CDR3 contains 14 residues. Germline V gene sequence: CDR1 MNHNS, CDR2 SASEGT. Deletions cut 1 base from V and 4 bases from J, with 10 bases between. CDR3 sequence (DNA): TGTGCCAGCAGTGAAGGCAGACTTCTCTATGGCTACACCTTC. It yields the protein CASSEGRLLYGYTF.

The CDR3 region has the DNA TGTGCCAGCAGCGTGGCCCCTCTAGCCCGACAGGCTACCTCTGGGGCCAACGTCCTGACTTTC. It yields the protein CASSVAPLARQATSGANVLTF. J is TRBJ2-6 and V is TRBV9; D is possibly TRBD1 (6 bases). The CDR3 contains 21 residues. Deletions cut 2 bases from V and 0 bases from J, with 24 bases between. Germline CDR1 SGDLS, CDR2 YYNGEE.

The rearrangement links TRBV9 to TRBJ1-6, with TRBD1 matching 7 bases. This CDR3 has 14 residues. Germline CDR1 SGDLS, CDR2 YYNGEE. With 3 bases clipped from V and 5 bases from J, the junction kept 2 bases outside the gene matches. CDR3 sequence: CASSAGQNNSPLHF. The CDR3, as DNA: TGTGCCAGCAGCGCGGGACAGAATAATTCACCCCTCCACTTT.

The rearrangement joins TRBV7-9 to TRBJ2-1, with 11 positions matching TRBD2. V was pared by 5 bases and J by 7 bases, with 10 bases of the junction left unmatched. CDR3 length equals 16 residues. The germline V gene encodes CDR1 SEHNR and CDR2 FQNEAQ (reference sequence). CDR3 amino acids: CASSRKFTSGGNEQFF. The CDR3 nucleotides are TGTGCCAGCAGCCGCAAATTTACTAGCGGGGGAAATGAGCAGTTCTTC.

The rearrangement uses TRBV30 and TRBJ1-3, with D perhaps matching TRBD1 (6 bases). Trimming took 3 bases from V and 3 from J, leaving 9 bases between them. The germline CDR1 and CDR2 sequences are GTSNPN and SVGIG (reference sequence). The CDR3 has 13 residues. The DNA of the CDR3 is TGTGCCTGGAGGTGGGGGCTTGGAAACACCATATATTTT. It encodes CAWRWGLGNTIYF. The full variable domain, in which reference TRBV30 and TRBJ1-3 provide the parts outside the CDR3, is SQTIHQWPATLVQPVGSPLSLECTVEGTSNPNLYWYRQAAGRGLQLLFYSVGIGQISSEVPQNLSASRPQDRQFILSSKKLLLSDSGFYLCAWRWGLGNTIYFGEGSWLTVV.

The rearrangement joins TRBV2 to TRBJ2-2; 9 bases are a match to TRBD1. CDR3 length: 14 residues. Germline trimming cut 6 bases from V and 7 bases from J; bases unmatched to any gene: 6. Germline-derived CDR1 and CDR2 are SNHLY and FYNNEI. CDR3 sequence reads: CASSTGGTVGELFF. The CDR3 nucleotides read TGTGCCAGCAGCACAGGGGGCACGGTCGGGGAGCTGTTTTTT.

The gene calls are TRBV19 and TRBJ2-7; the D gene is possibly TRBD1 (5 bases). Germline V lookup: CDR1 LNHDA, CDR2 SQIVND (reference sequence). The CDR3 length is 14 residues. Trimming shortened V by 10 bases and J by 3 bases, and 19 bases separated the two germline ends. CDR3 residues: CATGPYGRDYEQYF. CDR3 nucleotides: TGTGCCACCGGACCGTATGGCAGGGACTACGAGCAGTACTTC.

About this clone: The sample holds other DNA sequences that translate to the same CDR3. Here the CDR3 reads CASSPGQGHNSPLHF. The CDR3 nucleotides are TGTGCCAGCTCACCGGGACAGGGCCATAATTCACCCCTCCACTTT. The V gene is TRBV18, the J gene TRBJ1-6; TRBD1 agrees at 9 bases. Trimming took 3 bases from V and 5 from J; bases not matched to a gene: 2. There are 15 residues in the CDR3. Germline CDR1 is KGHSH and CDR2 is LQKENI.

The chain carries TRBV5-1 and TRBJ1-6; D unclear. CDR3 length: 14 residues. Germline V gives CDR1 SGHRS, CDR2 YFSETQ. V was trimmed by 2 bases and J by 7 bases, leaving 10 bases between them. The CDR3 coding sequence is TGCGCCAGCAGCTTCGGGTCGCTCAATTCACCCCTCCACTTT. This translates into CASSFGSLNSPLHF.